The 21 T cell receptor beta chains below all came from one sample that was sequenced in a study of regulatory T cells in long-lasting Graves disease. Sequencing libraries for TCR beta were prepared with iRepertoire HTBI primers and Arm-PCR of CDR3 regions. TCRdb used MiXCR to reprocess the multiplex PCR reads, holding one entry per CDR3 protein. The data contain about 620,000 distinct CDR3 sequences, approximately 15% of them seen just once; the ten biggest clones take up approximately 20%. Time point given: newly diagnosed GD, antithyroid drugs for less than 3 months. The TCR library was made from RNA that had been extracted from PBMCs in TRIzol. The same sample was also used in a study of T cells in Graves' hyperthyroidism and ophthalmopathy.

The input for sequencing was peripheral blood mononuclear cells (PBMCs), taken at new diagnosis, from a patient treated with antithyroid drugs. These TCRs come from a woman aged 25 to 45 with Graves disease.

This clonotype was found a few times. The chain is built from TRBV18 and TRBJ1-2; the D gene is possibly TRBD1 (5 bases). This CDR3 is built from 16 residues. The germline CDR1 and CDR2 sequences are KGHSH and LQKENI. V was cut by 2 bases and J by 5 bases, with 18 bases left in between. This chain's CDR3 is CASSPSRIGTDYGYTF. The CDR3 nucleotides are TGTGCCAGCTCACCAAGTAGGATCGGGACGGATTATGGCTACACCTTC. Combining the CDR3 with reference TRBV18 and TRBJ1-2 gives the whole variable domain NAGVMQNPRHLVRRRGQEARLRCSPMKGHSHVYWYRQLPEEGLKFMVYLQKENIIDESGMPKERFSAEFPKEGPSILRIQQVVRGDSAAYFCASSPSRIGTDYGYTFGSGTRLTVV.

The chain couples TRBV11-3 to TRBJ2-2; D is ambiguous. V lost 4 bases, J lost 4 bases, and 7 bases lay in between. The CDR3 consists of 13 residues. From germline, CDR1 is SGHNT and CDR2 YENEEA. CDR3 loop: CASSSDPTGELFF. The CDR3 bases are TGTGCCAGCAGCTCGGACCCCACCGGGGAGCTGTTTTTT.

The chain couples TRBV27 to TRBJ2-2; the match to TRBD2 covers 8 bases. Trimming cost V 3 bases and J 2 bases; bases outside gene matches: 5. CDR3 length: 16 residues. CDR1 is MNHEY and CDR2 is SMNVEV in the germline V gene (reference sequence). Here the CDR3 DNA reads TGTGCCAGCAGTTTGACGGGAGGGGTAAACACCGGGGAGCTGTTTTTT. Translated, it gives CASSLTGGVNTGELFF.

This clonotype showed up many times. The rearrangement joins TRBV6-1 to TRBJ2-2; 7 bases line up with TRBD2. CDR1 and CDR2 from the germline V gene are MNHNS and SASEGT. The trim removed 8 bases at V and 1 base at J, leaving 7 bases unmatched. This CDR3 comprises 15 residues. The CDR3 DNA follows: TGTGCCAGCGGGCTAACGGGAGGGAACACCGGGGAGCTGTTTTTT. This translates into CASGLTGGNTGELFF.

This clonotype was counted ten times or more. The rearrangement links TRBV12-3 or TRBV12-4 to TRBJ1-2, with 7 bases aligning to TRBD1. The J segment lost 13 bases and the V segment lost 5 bases, leaving 13 bases of the junction unmatched. CDR3 length equals 13 residues. CDR3 sequence reads: CASSPQRDRLCTF. In nucleotides, the CDR3 is TGTGCCAGCAGTCCCCAACGGGACAGATTGTGCACCTTC.

This clonotype was recorded a few times. The chain carries TRBV7-9 and TRBJ2-7; D gene unclear. V lost 4 bases to trimming and J lost 3 bases, with 19 bases between them. Germline V gene lookup returns CDR1 SEHNR and CDR2 FQNEAQ (reference sequence). This CDR3 comprises 16 residues. The CDR3 nucleotides read TGTGCCAGCAGCTCAGAGTTGATTGGCGGTGGCTACGAGCAGTACTTC. Protein: CASSSELIGGGYEQYF.

Many counts were recorded for this clonotype. The chain is built from TRBV28 and TRBJ1-1; D not resolved. The V and J ends lost 6 bases and 0 bases respectively, with 11 bases between them. The germline V gene encodes CDR1 MDHEN and CDR2 SYDVKM. The length of the CDR3 is 14 residues. CDR3 coding DNA: TGTGCCAGCAGGAGGCCGGGGATGAACACTGAAGCTTTCTTT. This translates into CASRRPGMNTEAFF.

V and J are TRBV5-1 and TRBJ2-4; D is unclear. This CDR3 is built from 17 residues. CDR1 is SGHRS, CDR2 YFSETQ, per germline. With 0 bases removed from V and 1 base from J, the gap between germline ends came to 14 bases. CDR3 DNA sequence: TGCGCCAGCAGCTTGGAGACCGTAGATCCGGCCAAAAACATTCAGTACTTC. Translated, it gives CASSLETVDPAKNIQYF.

This clonotype showed up just a few times. The chain recombines TRBV10-3 with TRBJ1-6, with D perhaps matching TRBD1 (5 bases). Germline V gene sequence: CDR1 ENHRY, CDR2 SYGVKD. Trimming shortened V by 4 bases and J by 10 bases, and 17 bases separated the two germline ends. This CDR3 has 15 amino acids. The CDR3 loop reads CAISGLGEGNSPLHF. DNA for the CDR3: TGTGCCATCAGTGGTCTCGGGGAGGGGAACTCACCCCTCCACTTT.

This sequence joins TRBV4-1 and TRBJ1-1; D gene uncertain. V lost 2 bases and J 5 bases, leaving 15 bases between the germline ends. Germline V lookup: CDR1 MGHRA, CDR2 YSYEKL. The CDR3 has 15 amino acids. The CDR3 DNA reads as TGCGCCAGCAGCCAATATCCCGTCTTCCGAACTGAAGCTTTCTTT. Amino acids: CASSQYPVFRTEAFF.

In this sample, this clonotype turned up many times. The genes are TRBV12-3 or TRBV12-4 and TRBJ2-3; D uncertain. V gave up 2 bases and J gave up 3 bases, with 9 bases separating them. The CDR3 loop spans 14 amino acids. This chain's CDR3 is CASSLIRVTDTQYF. Written as DNA, the CDR3 is TGTGCCAGCAGTTTAATCCGAGTGACAGATACGCAGTATTTT.

This clonotype turned up a few times. V usage is TRBV5-1 and J usage is TRBJ1-2; D not certain. Germline CDR1 and CDR2: SGHRS and YFSETQ. The CDR3 consists of 16 residues. Trimming stripped 2 bases from V and 7 bases from J, with 21 bases between. CDR3 sequence reads: CASSLEGGGYELGYTF. The CDR3, as DNA: TGCGCCAGCAGCTTAGAAGGTGGAGGGTATGAACTTGGCTACACCTTC. Full variable domain (remainder filled in from reference TRBV5-1 and TRBJ1-2): KAGVTQTPRYLIKTRGQQVTLSCSPISGHRSVSWYQQTPGQGLQFLFEYFSETQRNKGNFPGRFSGRQFSNSRSEMNVSTLELGDSALYLCASSLEGGGYELGYTFGSGTRLTVV.

This clonotype has just a few counts. The chain couples TRBV20-1 to TRBJ2-1; 9 bases fit TRBD1. The J call may be faulty, since TRBJ2-5 better matches the DNA end. Germline assignment: CDR1 DFQATT and CDR2 SNEGSKA (reference sequence). This CDR3 is 14 amino acids long. CDR3 nucleotide sequence: TGCAGTGCTGGATCGGGACAGGGAGGGGAGACCCAGTACTTC. It encodes CSAGSGQGGETQYF.

Only a few counts were recorded for this clonotype. V is TRBV5-8 and J is TRBJ2-1; a possible D gene is TRBD2 (6 bases). CDR1 and CDR2 from the germline V gene are SGHTS and YDEGEE. V lost 3 bases and J 9 bases, leaving 13 bases between the germline ends. The CDR3 is made up of 13 amino acids. CDR3 loop: CASSSTSPIEQFF. DNA of the CDR3: TGTGCCAGCAGCTCGACTAGTCCCATTGAGCAGTTCTTC.

As concerns this clonotype: Since a much larger clone is just one base distant, this may be a read error. The chain is built from TRBV2 and TRBJ2-7, with 10 bases fitting TRBD1. V trimming: 8 bases; J trimming: 3 bases; junction bases outside the gene matches: 10. Germline lookup yields CDR1 SNHLY and CDR2 FYNNEI. The CDR3 runs to 15 residues. This CDR3 is CASGPTGTGVYEQYF. The CDR3 region has the DNA TGTGCCAGCGGTCCTACCGGGACAGGGGTCTACGAGCAGTACTTC.

Note on this clonotype: A read error may be the cause here, since a much bigger clone is one base away. The genes are TRBV7-8 and TRBJ1-1; tentatively, D is TRBD1 (6 bases). The germline V gene has CDR1 SGHVS and CDR2 FQNEAQ. The CDR3 length is 16 residues. The CDR3 sequence is CASSSRGGGTNTEALF. CDR3 nucleotide sequence: TGTGCCAGCAGCTCCAGGGGCGGAGGAACCAACACTGAAGCTCTCTTT.

To note about this clonotype: One junction end disagrees with the germline gene, perhaps due to a read error. The chain has TRBV18 and TRBJ2-1, with TRBD2 identical over 8 bases. The CDR3 length is 17 residues. The V gene's germline CDR1 is KGHSH and CDR2 LQKENI. The CDR3 region is CASSLVRREVLRNEHFF. The DNA of the CDR3 is TGTGCCAGCTCACTGGTTAGGCGGGAGGTCCTTCGCAATGAGCATTTCTTC.

This clonotype was counted a few times. This chain joins TRBV5-5 and TRBJ2-7, with 10 bases aligning to TRBD2. V was pared by 1 base and J by 4 bases, with 11 bases of the junction left unmatched. Germline V CDR1 and CDR2: SGHKS, YYEKEE (reference sequence). The CDR3 is 17 residues long. CDR3 in amino acids: CASSLLSSGSWGYEQYF. In DNA form, the CDR3 reads TGTGCCAGCAGCTTGTTGTCTAGCGGGAGCTGGGGTTACGAGCAGTACTTC.

In the case of this clonotype: A clone one base away is much larger, so this may be a read error. The chain uses TRBV19 and TRBJ1-5; the D is unclear. The length of the CDR3 is 16 residues. V was clipped by 5 bases and J by 2 bases, with 16 bases between them. Germline values: CDR1 LNHDA, CDR2 SQIVND (reference sequence). The chain's CDR3 is CASSLGSYSGNQPQHF. CDR3 nucleotides: TGTGCCAGTAGTCTGGGCAGCTATAGTGGCAATCAGCCCCAGCATTTT.

This clonotype was counted only a few times. The V and J genes are TRBV6-1 and TRBJ2-7; D perhaps matches TRBD1 (6 bases). The V end lost 8 bases, the J end lost 7 bases, and 18 bases lay between the germline ends. The CDR3 totals 13 residues. CDR1 is MNHNS, CDR2 SASEGT, per germline. In DNA, the CDR3 is TGTGCCAGCTCGCTAGAACAGGGTGGAGAGCAGTACTTC. Its translation: CASSLEQGGEQYF.

Many counts were recorded for this clonotype. V usage is TRBV27 and J usage is TRBJ2-5, with 8 positions matching TRBD1. In germline, CDR1 is MNHEY, CDR2 SMNVEV (reference sequence). Trimming removed 4 bases from V and 4 bases from J; junction bases left unmatched: 8. This CDR3 spans 15 amino acids. This CDR3 is CASSSRGQAVETQYF. CDR3 coding DNA: TGTGCCAGCAGTTCGAGGGGACAGGCGGTAGAGACCCAGTACTTC.